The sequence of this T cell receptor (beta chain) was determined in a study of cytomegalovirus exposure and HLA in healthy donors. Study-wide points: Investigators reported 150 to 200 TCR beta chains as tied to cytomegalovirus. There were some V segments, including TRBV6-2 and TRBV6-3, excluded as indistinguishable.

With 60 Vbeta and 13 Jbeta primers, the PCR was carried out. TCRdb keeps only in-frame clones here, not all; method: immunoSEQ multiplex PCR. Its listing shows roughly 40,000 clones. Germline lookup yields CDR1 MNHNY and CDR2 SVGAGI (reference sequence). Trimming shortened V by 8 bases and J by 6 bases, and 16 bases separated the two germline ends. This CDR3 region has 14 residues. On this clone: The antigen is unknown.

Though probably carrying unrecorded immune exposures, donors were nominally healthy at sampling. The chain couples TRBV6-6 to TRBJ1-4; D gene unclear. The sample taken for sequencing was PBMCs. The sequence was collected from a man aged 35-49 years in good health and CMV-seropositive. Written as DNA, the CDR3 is TGTGCCAGCCAATCTCCTGGTCGGGATGAAAAACTGTTTTTT. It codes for CASQSPGRDEKLFF.